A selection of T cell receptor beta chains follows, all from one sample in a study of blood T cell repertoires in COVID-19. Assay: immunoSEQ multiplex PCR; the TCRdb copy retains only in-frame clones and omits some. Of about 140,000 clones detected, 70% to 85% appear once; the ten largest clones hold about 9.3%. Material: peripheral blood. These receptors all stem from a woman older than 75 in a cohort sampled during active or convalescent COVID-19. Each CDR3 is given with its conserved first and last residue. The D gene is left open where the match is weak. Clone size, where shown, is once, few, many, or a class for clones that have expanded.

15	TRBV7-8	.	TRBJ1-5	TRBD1	TGTGCCAGCAGCCTGGCACAGGGGCGACAGGGGCCCCAGCATTTT	CASSLAQGRQGPQHF
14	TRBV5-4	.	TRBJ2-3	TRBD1	TGTGCCAGCAGCTCACGGACAGGGCCAGATACGCAGTATTTT	CASSSRTGPDTQYF
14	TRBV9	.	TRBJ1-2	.	TGTGCCAGCAGCGTAGGACAGGCAGTAGGTGGCTACACCTTC	CASSVGQAVGGYTF
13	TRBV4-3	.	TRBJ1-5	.	TGCGCCAGACTACACAGGGCGAATCAGCCCCAGCATTTT	CARLHRANQPQHF
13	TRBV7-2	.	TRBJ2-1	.	TGTGCCAGCAGCGGGGGCCAATACAATGAGCAGTTCTTC	CASSGGQYNEQFF
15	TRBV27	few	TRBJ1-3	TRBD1	TGTGCCAGCAGTTCGGGGGACAGGGGGGGAAACACCATATATTTT	CASSSGDRGGNTIYF
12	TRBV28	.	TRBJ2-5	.	TGTGCCAGCAGTTTAGAGATGGAGACCCAGTACTTC	CASSLEMETQYF
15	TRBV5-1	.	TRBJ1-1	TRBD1	TGCGCCAGCAGCCGAACAGACAGGGGGCGTACTGAAGCTTTCTTT	CASSRTDRGRTEAFF
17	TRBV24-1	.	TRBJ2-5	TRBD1	TGTGCCACCAGTGATCCGGGACAGGGGGCTGGTTCGGAGACCCAGTACTTC	CATSDPGQGAGSETQYF
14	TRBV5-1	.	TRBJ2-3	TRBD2	TGCGCCAGCAGCCCCGGGGGGGACACAGATACGCAGTATTTT	CASSPGGDTDTQYF
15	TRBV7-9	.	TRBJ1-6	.	TGTGCCAGCAGCCCTGGACAGATGGATAATTCACCCCTCCACTTT	CASSPGQMDNSPLHF
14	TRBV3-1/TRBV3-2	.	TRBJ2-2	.	TGTGCCAGCAGATTGTACTCTGACACCGGGGAGCTGTTTTTT	CASRLYSDTGELFF
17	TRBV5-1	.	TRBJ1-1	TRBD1	TGCGCCAGCAGCCCATCCGGGACAGGGGGCGATGGGACTGAAGCTTTCTTT	CASSPSGTGGDGTEAFF
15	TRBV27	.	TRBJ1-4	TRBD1	TGTGCCAGCAGGGCTAACAGGGGATTTGGTGAAAAACTGTTTTTT	CASRANRGFGEKLFF
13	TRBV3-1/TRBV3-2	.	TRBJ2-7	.	TGTGCCAGCAGCCAAGAAGGGGGCTACGAGCAGTACTTC	CASSQEGGYEQYF
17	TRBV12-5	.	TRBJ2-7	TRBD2	TGTGCTAGTGGTTTTCCGGGACTAGCGGGGGCACCTTACGAGCAGTACTTC	CASGFPGLAGAPYEQYF
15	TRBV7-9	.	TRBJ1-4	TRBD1	TGTGCCAGCAGCCCGACAGGGGGGAGCGGTGAAAAACTGTTTTTT	CASSPTGGSGEKLFF
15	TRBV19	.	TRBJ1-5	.	TGTGCCAGTAGGCGGGACGGAAGCCCTAATCAGCCCCAGCATTTT	CASRRDGSPNQPQHF
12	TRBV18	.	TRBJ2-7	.	TGTGCCAGCTCACCGGGGCCCTACGAGCAGTACTTC	CASSPGPYEQYF
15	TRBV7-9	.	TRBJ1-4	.	TGTGCCAGCAGCAACCAGGGTCACACTAATGAAAAACTGTTTTTT	CASSNQGHTNEKLFF
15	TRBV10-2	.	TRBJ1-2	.	TGCGCCAGCAGTGACATTACGACACCCTTCTATGGCTACACCTTC	CASSDITTPFYGYTF
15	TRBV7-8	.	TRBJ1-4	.	TGTGCCAGCAGCCCCGGGGGGGCAACTAATGAAAAACTGTTTTTT	CASSPGGATNEKLFF
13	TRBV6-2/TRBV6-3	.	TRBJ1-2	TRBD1	TGTGCCAGCAGTCGGGACAGTCCCTATGGCTACACCTTC	CASSRDSPYGYTF
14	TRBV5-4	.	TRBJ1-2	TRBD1	TGTGCCAGCCGGACCGGGACAGGGGGTATTGGCTACACCTTC	CASRTGTGGIGYTF
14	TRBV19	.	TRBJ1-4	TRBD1	TGTGCCAGTAGGATGGGACAGACGAATGAAAAACTGTTTTTT	CASRMGQTNEKLFF
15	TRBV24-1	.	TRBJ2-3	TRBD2	TGTGCCACCAGTGATTTGGACGGGGGGGCAGATACGCAGTATTTT	CATSDLDGGADTQYF
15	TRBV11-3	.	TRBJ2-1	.	TGTGCCAGCAGCTTAGTCCTAGATTACAATGAAGGGCAGTTCTTC	CASSLVLDYNEGQFF
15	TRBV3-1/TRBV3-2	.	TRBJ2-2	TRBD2	TGTGCCAGCAGCCTGGGACTAGCGAGGGCCGGGGAGCTGTTTTTT	CASSLGLARAGELFF
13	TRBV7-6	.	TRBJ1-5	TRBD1	TGTGCCAGCAGCCCGACAGGGTGGCAGCCCCAGCATTTT	CASSPTGWQPQHF